A selection of T cell receptor beta chains follows, all from one sample in a study of CD8 T cells in Susac syndrome. From the immunoSEQ multiplex PCR reads, TCRdb called clonotypes with MiXCR, one entry per CDR3 protein. The sample lists around 150,000 distinct CDR3 sequences; roughly 95% were seen once. The material sequenced was CD4+ T cells from PBMCs. These receptors originate from a human donor in good health. Each CDR3 is given without its conserved first and last residue. The order of the fields is V gene, J gene, CDR3 protein.

V: TRBV3-1; J: TRBJ1-4; CDR3: ASSQEFRSGGKLF
V: TRBV7-9; J: TRBJ1-2; CDR3: ASSFQYGYT
V: TRBV18; J: TRBJ2-1; CDR3: ASTLGTGNNEQF
V: TRBV3-1; J: TRBJ1-1; CDR3: ASSQVWTREAF
V: TRBV29-1; J: TRBJ1-1; CDR3: SSSREGATEAF
V: TRBV6-5; J: TRBJ2-2; CDR3: ASTETTPNTGELF
V: TRBV2; J: TRBJ2-7; CDR3: ASSETIYGRNYEQY
V: TRBV5-4; J: TRBJ2-1; CDR3: ASSVSGTGGREQF
V: TRBV6-1; J: TRBJ2-7; CDR3: ASRQKRDSSYEQY
V: TRBV3-1; J: TRBJ2-3; CDR3: ASSHGAGATDTQY
V: TRBV19; J: TRBJ2-2; CDR3: ASSMLLSGAGGELF
V: TRBV7-8; J: TRBJ2-1; CDR3: ASSRTGRGIWGGEQF